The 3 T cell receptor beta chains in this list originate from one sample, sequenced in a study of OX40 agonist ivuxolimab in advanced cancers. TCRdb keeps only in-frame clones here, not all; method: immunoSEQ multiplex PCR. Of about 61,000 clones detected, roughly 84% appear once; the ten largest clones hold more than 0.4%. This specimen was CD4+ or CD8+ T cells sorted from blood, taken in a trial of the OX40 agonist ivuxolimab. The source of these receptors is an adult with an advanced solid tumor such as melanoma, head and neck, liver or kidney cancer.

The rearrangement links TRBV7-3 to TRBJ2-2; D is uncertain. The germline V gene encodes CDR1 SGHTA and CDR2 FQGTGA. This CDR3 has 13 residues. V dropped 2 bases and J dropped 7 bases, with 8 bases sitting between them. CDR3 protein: CASSLGWDGELFF. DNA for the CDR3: TGTGCCAGCAGCTTAGGTTGGGACGGGGAGCTGTTTTTT.

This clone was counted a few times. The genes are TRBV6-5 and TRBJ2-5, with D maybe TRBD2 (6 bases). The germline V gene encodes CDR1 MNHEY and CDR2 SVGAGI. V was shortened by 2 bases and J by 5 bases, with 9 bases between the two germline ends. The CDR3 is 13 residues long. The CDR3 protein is CASSYRGGETQYF. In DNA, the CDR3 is TGTGCCAGCAGTTACCGGGGAGGTGAGACCCAGTACTTC.

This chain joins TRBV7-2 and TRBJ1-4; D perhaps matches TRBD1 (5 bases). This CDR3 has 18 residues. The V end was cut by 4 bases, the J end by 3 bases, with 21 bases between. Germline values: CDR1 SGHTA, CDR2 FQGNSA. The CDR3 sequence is CASSSRLGLEGSNEKLFF. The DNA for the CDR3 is TGTGCCAGCAGCTCCAGATTAGGATTAGAGGGGTCTAATGAAAAACTGTTTTTT.